The TCR beta chain under discussion was sequenced for a study of shared clonotypes between healthy human individuals. Study-wide findings and caveats: Collection of samples was limited to blood; tissue repertoires likely differ.

As regards this clone: Its antigen is unknown.

This CDR3 is built from 15 residues. Germline CDR1 and CDR2: SGHRS and YFSETQ. V was clipped by 2 bases and J by 6 bases; unmatched bases: 5. The study enrolled healthy HIV-negative adults without recent acute infections or vaccinations as donors. Donors, without exception, were Caucasian adults residing in Nashville, Tennessee. Here immunoSEQ multiplex PCR was the method, and the copy in TCRdb shows in-frame clones only, minus some. The sample includes about 2.3 million clones, roughly 92% of them seen just once. This sequence originates from a man in his late teens or twenties in good health. Some clones in this sample may be carry-over from other donors' samples. V usage is TRBV5-1 and J usage is TRBJ2-2; TRBD2 matches 9 bases. The sample taken for sequencing was naive CD4+ T cells from PBMCs. Sample subset: CD45RA+ positively selected. The CDR3 nucleotides are TGCGCCAGCAGCTTTGGTAGCGGGAGTTCCGGGGAGCTGTTTTTT. Its protein is CASSFGSGSSGELFF.